Following are 8 T cell receptor beta chains from one sample sequenced in a study of blood T cell repertoires in COVID-19. TCRdb's copy holds only in-frame clones and misses some; the assay was immunoSEQ multiplex PCR. The table lists roughly 180,000 clones, more than 80% of them singletons, with 7.5% to 9.5% in the top ten. Material: peripheral blood. The receptors were gathered from a woman aged 55 to 70 with acute or convalescent COVID-19.

The CDR3 nucleotides are TGTGCCAGCAGCATACCCGGGACAGGGCTCCCCACTGAAGCTTTCTTT. This encodes CASSIPGTGLPTEAFF. The V call is TRBV21-1, the J call TRBJ1-1; TRBD1, as called in the table, went unchecked against the DNA. TRBV21-1 is designated a pseudogene. The CDR3 contains 16 residues.

The chain joins TRBV6-5 to TRBJ1-2, with TRBD1 matching 8 bases. CDR1 and CDR2 from the germline V gene are MNHEY and SVGAGI. V was pared by 6 bases and J by 4 bases, with 10 bases of the junction left unmatched. The CDR3 spans 15 residues. The CDR3 loop reads CASSLDGQGLYGYTF. The DNA for the CDR3 is TGTGCCAGCAGCCTGGATGGACAGGGTCTCTATGGCTACACCTTC.

This clone was seen more than once but under ten times. The genes are TRBV5-4 and TRBJ2-7; no definite D call. V lost 0 bases and J lost 3, with 4 bases in between. Germline V gives CDR1 SGHNT, CDR2 YYREEE (reference sequence). The CDR3 has 12 amino acids. CDR3 bases: TGTGCCAGCAGCTTGGACTACTACGAGCAGTACTTC. Its protein product is CASSLDYYEQYF.

The chain is built from TRBV11-2 and TRBJ1-2, with 10 bases lining up with TRBD1. Per the germline V gene, CDR1 is SGHAT and CDR2 is FQNNGV. With 3 bases clipped from V and 0 bases from J, the junction kept 10 bases outside the gene matches. The CDR3 has 18 residues. The CDR3 spells CASSFLTGGVLTNYGYTF. CDR3 in DNA: TGTGCCAGCAGCTTTCTGACAGGGGGCGTATTAACTAACTATGGCTACACCTTC.

The rearrangement links TRBV7-9 to TRBJ1-1; weak D call: TRBD1 (5 bases). The V end lost 1 base, the J end lost 1 base, and 10 bases lay between the germline ends. The CDR3 extends over 15 amino acids. CDR1 is SEHNR and CDR2 is FQNEAQ in the germline V gene (reference sequence). The CDR3 loop reads CASSLGGLQNTEAFF. CDR3 nucleotides: TGTGCCAGCAGCTTAGGGGGACTCCAGAACACTGAAGCTTTCTTT.

This chain connects TRBV2 to TRBJ1-1; a weak D match, TRBD1 (5 bases). Germline V gene data show CDR1 as SNHLY and CDR2 as FYNNEI. There are 15 residues in the CDR3. V was trimmed by 8 bases and J by 1 base, leaving 17 bases between them. CDR3 nucleotide sequence: TGTGCCAGCTCTACCTTGCGGGGCCCGAACACTGAAGCTTTCTTT. Its protein product is CASSTLRGPNTEAFF. Filled out from reference TRBV2 and TRBJ1-1, the complete variable domain reads EPEVTQTPSHQVTQMGQEVILRCVPISNHLYFYWYRQILGQKVEFLVSFYNNEISEKSEIFDDQFSVERPDGSNFTLKIRSTKLEDSAMYFCASSTLRGPNTEAFFGQGTRLTVV.

A few counts support this clone. CDR3 sequence reads: CASSSVARQTQYF. The CDR3 DNA reads TGTGCCAGCTCATCGGTCGCCCGTCAGACCCAGTACTTC. J is TRBJ2-5 and V is TRBV18; D remains ambiguous. V shed 5 bases and J shed 6 bases, with 13 bases lying between them. Germline V gene sequence: CDR1 KGHSH, CDR2 LQKENI. The CDR3 runs 13 residues.

This chain uses TRBV5-1 with TRBJ1-4; no clear D gene. The V gene lost 1 base and the J gene lost 3 bases, with 7 bases spanning the gap. The CDR3 is made up of 14 amino acids. Germline V lookup: CDR1 SGHRS, CDR2 YFSETQ. The CDR3 DNA is TGCGCCAGCAGCTTGCCCGGGGCTAATGAAAAACTGTTTTTT. Translated: CASSLPGANEKLFF.